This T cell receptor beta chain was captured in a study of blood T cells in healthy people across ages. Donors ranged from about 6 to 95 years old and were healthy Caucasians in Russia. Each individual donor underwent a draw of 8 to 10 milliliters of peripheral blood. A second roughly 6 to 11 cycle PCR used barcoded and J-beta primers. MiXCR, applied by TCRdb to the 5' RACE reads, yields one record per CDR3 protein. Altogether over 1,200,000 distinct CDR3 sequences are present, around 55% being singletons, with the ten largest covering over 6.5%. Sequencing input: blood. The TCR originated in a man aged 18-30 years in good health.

CDR3 bases: TGTGCCAGCAGCAGAGAGACAGGAGATCAGCCCCAGCATTTT. Its translation: CASSRETGDQPQHF. V is TRBV7-9 and J is TRBJ1-5; perhaps TRBD1 as D (6 bases). The germline V gene encodes CDR1 SEHNR and CDR2 FQNEAQ (reference sequence). The CDR3 spans 14 residues. The V gene lost 5 bases and the J gene lost 5 bases, with 13 bases spanning the gap.